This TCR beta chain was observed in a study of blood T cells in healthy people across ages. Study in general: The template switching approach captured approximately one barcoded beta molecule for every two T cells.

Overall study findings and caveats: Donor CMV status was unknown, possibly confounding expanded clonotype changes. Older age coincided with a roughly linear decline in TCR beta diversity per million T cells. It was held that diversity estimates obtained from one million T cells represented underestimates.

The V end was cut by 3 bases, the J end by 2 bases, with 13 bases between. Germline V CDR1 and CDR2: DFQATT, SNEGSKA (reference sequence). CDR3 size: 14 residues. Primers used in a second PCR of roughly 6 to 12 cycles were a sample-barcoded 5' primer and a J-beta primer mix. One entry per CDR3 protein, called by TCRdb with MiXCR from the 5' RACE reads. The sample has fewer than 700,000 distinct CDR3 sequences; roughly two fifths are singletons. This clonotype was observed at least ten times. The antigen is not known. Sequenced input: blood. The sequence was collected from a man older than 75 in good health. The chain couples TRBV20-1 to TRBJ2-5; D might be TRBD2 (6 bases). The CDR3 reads CSARRGPRQETQYF. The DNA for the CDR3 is TGCAGTGCTAGGCGGGGACCAAGACAAGAGACCCAGTACTTC.